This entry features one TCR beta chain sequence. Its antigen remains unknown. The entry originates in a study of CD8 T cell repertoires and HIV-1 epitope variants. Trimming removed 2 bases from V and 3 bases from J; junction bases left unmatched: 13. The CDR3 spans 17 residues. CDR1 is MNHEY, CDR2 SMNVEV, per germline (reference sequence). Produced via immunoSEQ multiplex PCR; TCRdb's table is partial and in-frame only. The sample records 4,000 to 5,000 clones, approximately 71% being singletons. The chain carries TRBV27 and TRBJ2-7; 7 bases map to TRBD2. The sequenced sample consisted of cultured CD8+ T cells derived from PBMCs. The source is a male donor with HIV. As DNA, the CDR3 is TGTGCCAGCAGTTTAATTGGGGGGGGAGGTTCCTACTACGAGCAGTACTTC. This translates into CASSLIGGGGSYYEQYF.